A selection of T cell receptor beta chains follows, all from one sample in a study of cytotoxic CD8 clonotypes in ibrutinib-treated CLL. Some clones are missing from TCRdb's copy, which holds only in-frame ones; the method was immunoSEQ multiplex PCR. The table lists about 310,000 clones, around four fifths of them singletons. The source was PBMCs, collected before ibrutinib treatment. The source of these receptors is a human donor with chronic lymphocytic leukemia. Both conserved end residues are part of each CDR3. The D gene is left open where the match is weak. For some rows the clone size is stated as once, few or many, or as a class when expanded; others skip it.

d_call clone_size j_call v_call cdr3_aa cdr3_nt
TRBD1 - TRBJ2-7 TRBV2 CATSLTGTEIFF TGTGCCACAAGCCTAACCGGGACAGAGATATTCTTC
TRBD2 - TRBJ2-7 TRBV4-2 CASSPLGSSGAYEQYF TGTGCCAGCAGCCCCCTTGGGTCCAGCGGGGCCTACGAGCAGTACTTC
- - TRBJ1-2 TRBV30 CAWSVHDLYGYTF TGTGCCTGGAGTGTTCACGATCTCTATGGCTACACCTTC
- once TRBJ1-2 TRBV27 CASSPRPDLYGYTF TGTGCCAGCAGTCCCCGACCGGACCTCTATGGCTACACCTTC
- - TRBJ2-5 TRBV19 CASSRGWLALQETQYF TGTGCCAGTAGTAGAGGTTGGTTAGCGCTCCAAGAGACCCAGTACTTC
- - TRBJ1-2 TRBV2 CASRAGDYGYTF TGTGCCAGCAGGGCTGGTGACTATGGCTACACCTTC
- many TRBJ2-7 TRBV5-1 CASSLEAFRRTYEQYF TGCGCCAGCAGCTTGGAGGCGTTTCGCAGAACCTACGAGCAGTACTTC
TRBD2 - TRBJ2-5 TRBV19 CASSISVLAGLYQETQYF TGTGCCAGTAGTATTTCCGTACTAGCGGGACTGTACCAAGAGACCCAGTACTTC
- - TRBJ2-4 TRBV4-3 CASSQVAGLAKNIQYF TGCGCCAGCAGCCAAGTGGCAGGGCTAGCCAAAAACATTCAGTACTTC
- once TRBJ2-1 TRBV5-6 CASSLVGGDGYNEQFF TGTGCCAGCAGCTTGGTAGGTGGGGACGGGTACAATGAGCAGTTCTTC
TRBD1 - TRBJ1-1 TRBV7-9 CAITGGTVEAFF TGTGCCATCACTGGAGGGACAGTAGAAGCTTTCTTT
- - TRBJ2-5 TRBV4-1 CASSRLQLQETQYF TGCGCCAGCAGTCGATTACAGCTCCAAGAGACCCAGTACTTC
TRBD1 once TRBJ1-2 TRBV6-6 CASSGLDRDYGYTF TGTGCCAGCAGTGGACTTGACAGGGACTATGGCTACACCTTC
- - TRBJ1-4 TRBV2 CASKLGRVDEKLFF TGTGCCAGCAAGTTAGGCAGGGTGGATGAAAAACTGTTTTTT
- - TRBJ2-7 TRBV7-3 CASSLNRNSYEQYF TGTGCCAGCAGCTTAAACAGAAACTCCTACGAGCAGTACTTC
- - TRBJ1-2 TRBV11-2 CASSLGQGNYGYTF TGTGCCAGCAGCTTAGGGCAGGGTAACTATGGCTACACCTTC
- few TRBJ1-2 TRBV5-1 CASSLSEGYGYTF TGCGCCAGCAGCTTGTCCGAGGGCTATGGCTACACCTTC
- - TRBJ1-5 TRBV6-5 CASSYSKTGNQPQHF TGTGCCAGCAGTTACTCGAAGACGGGCAATCAGCCCCAGCATTTT
TRBD2 - TRBJ2-1 TRBV27 CASSRPWGGDNEQFF TGTGCCAGCAGCCGTCCTTGGGGGGGGGACAATGAGCAGTTCTTC
TRBD1 - TRBJ2-7 TRBV29-1 CSGGQGAATISEQYF TGCAGCGGGGGACAGGGGGCGGCCACGATTTCCGAGCAGTACTTC
- - TRBJ2-1 TRBV29-1 CSVGTVSFNEQFF TGCAGCGTTGGGACAGTGTCCTTTAATGAGCAGTTCTTC
- - TRBJ2-1 TRBV27 CASITGTNEQFF TGTGCCAGTATAACAGGGACCAATGAGCAGTTCTTC
- - TRBJ2-1 TRBV27 CASRQQGNYNEQFF TGTGCCAGCAGGCAGCAGGGAAACTACAATGAGCAGTTCTTC
TRBD1 - TRBJ2-4 TRBV7-9 CASSLGDRTLAKNIQYF TGTGCCAGCAGCCTGGGGGACAGGACTTTAGCCAAAAACATTCAGTACTTC
- - TRBJ1-1 TRBV29-1 CSGSGAQRNTEAFF TGCAGCGGATCCGGGGCCCAGAGGAACACTGAAGCTTTCTTT
- - TRBJ2-7 TRBV15 CATSRDQSRLNEQYF TGTGCCACCAGCAGAGATCAGAGTAGATTAAACGAGCAGTACTTC
- - TRBJ1-5 TRBV15 CATSRGRSSNQPQHF TGTGCCACCAGCAGGGGGCGAAGTAGCAATCAGCCCCAGCATTTT
- - TRBJ2-7 TRBV5-4 CASSTGLEAYEQYF TGTGCCAGCAGCACGGGACTCGAGGCGTACGAGCAGTACTTC
TRBD1 - TRBJ1-1 TRBV7-2 CASSARTGGVPEAFF TGTGCCAGCAGCGCCCGGACAGGGGGGGTACCTGAAGCTTTCTTT
TRBD1 - TRBJ2-1 TRBV27 CASSKDRASYNEQFF TGTGCCAGCAGCAAAGACAGGGCCTCCTACAATGAGCAGTTCTTC
TRBD2 - TRBJ2-1 TRBV4-2 CASSQFSGSRNNEQFF TGTGCCAGCAGCCAATTTAGCGGGAGCAGAAACAATGAGCAGTTCTTC
- once TRBJ2-7 TRBV6-5 CASSAFEGRYEQYF TGTGCCAGCAGTGCTTTCGAGGGGCGCTACGAGCAGTACTTC
TRBD2 - TRBJ2-7 TRBV7-2 CASSYLIGYGAGGTHEQYF TGTGCCAGCAGCTACCTCATCGGTTATGGGGCGGGAGGAACCCACGAGCAGTACTTC
TRBD2 once TRBJ2-7 TRBV18 CASSPRTSGPYEQYF TGTGCCAGCTCACCACGCACTAGCGGGCCCTACGAGCAGTACTTC
- - TRBJ1-5 TRBV2 CASKTDRSDQPQHF TGTGCCAGCAAGACGGACAGATCCGATCAGCCCCAGCATTTT
- - TRBJ1-2 TRBV6-5 CASIGGGYGYTF TGTGCCAGCATTGGGGGTGGCTATGGCTACACCTTC
TRBD2 - TRBJ2-1 TRBV27 CASIAGGRLNEQFF TGTGCCAGCATAGCGGGAGGGCGCCTCAATGAGCAGTTCTTC
- - TRBJ2-5 TRBV19 CASSAAWSSQETQYF TGTGCCAGTAGTGCCGCGTGGAGCAGCCAAGAGACCCAGTACTTC
- - TRBJ2-7 TRBV10-3 CAISESRQGLGEQYF TGTGCCATCAGTGAGTCCCGACAGGGACTAGGCGAGCAGTACTTC
- - TRBJ1-1 TRBV6-6 CASSYGGTEAFF TGTGCCAGCAGTTACGGTGGCACTGAAGCTTTCTTT
TRBD2 - TRBJ2-1 TRBV29-1 CSVEARLALGEQFF TGCAGCGTTGAAGCCAGACTAGCACTCGGTGAGCAGTTCTTC
- few TRBJ2-7 TRBV27 CASSLWPGVYEQYF TGTGCCAGCAGTTTATGGCCAGGGGTCTACGAGCAGTACTTC
- few TRBJ2-7 TRBV6-6 CASSYGVYEQYF TGTGCCAGCAGTTATGGAGTCTACGAGCAGTACTTC
TRBD1 few TRBJ2-7 TRBV7-9 CASSWTGVGEQYF TGTGCCAGCAGCTGGACAGGGGTCGGCGAGCAGTACTTC
TRBD2 - TRBJ2-7 TRBV7-9 CASRGLAGGPPNYEQYF TGTGCCAGCCGGGGACTAGCGGGAGGGCCTCCTAACTACGAGCAGTACTTC
TRBD2 - TRBJ2-1 TRBV28 CASLGTRRSYNEQFF TGTGCCAGCTTGGGGACTAGACGCTCCTACAATGAGCAGTTCTTC
- - TRBJ2-3 TRBV5-5 CASSFTGTQNTDTQYF TGTGCCAGCAGCTTCACCGGGACTCAAAACACAGATACGCAGTATTTT
- few TRBJ2-1 TRBV7-6 CASSLRVGGGSYNEQFF TGTGCCAGCAGCTTAAGAGTGGGTGGGGGCTCCTACAATGAGCAGTTCTTC
TRBD1 - TRBJ2-2 TRBV5-1 CASSGTGTGTGELFF TGCGCCAGCAGCGGAACCGGGACAGGGACCGGGGAGCTGTTTTTT
TRBD1 - TRBJ1-1 TRBV4-3 CASSQDRGQDYNMNTEAFF TGCGCCAGCAGCCAAGACCGGGGACAGGACTATAACATGAACACTGAAGCTTTCTTT
- - TRBJ1-1 TRBV7-3 CASSSGPASTEAFF TGTGCCAGCAGCTCCGGGCCAGCCAGCACTGAAGCTTTCTTT
TRBD2 - TRBJ2-3 TRBV6-4 CASSAGSGSADTQYF TGTGCCAGCAGTGCCGGTAGCGGGAGTGCAGATACGCAGTATTTT
- - TRBJ2-1 TRBV5-1 CASGKLAAYNEQFF TGCGCCAGCGGAAAATTAGCGGCGTACAATGAGCAGTTCTTC
- once TRBJ2-7 TRBV9 CASSPAANTISSYEQYF TGTGCCAGCAGCCCAGCCGCTAACACGATCAGCTCCTACGAGCAGTACTTC
- once TRBJ2-1 TRBV6-5 CASSRWRSSYNEQFF TGTGCCAGCAGTAGGTGGCGGTCCTCCTACAATGAGCAGTTCTTC
- - TRBJ2-3 TRBV9 CASSVVHRGRTDTQYF TGTGCCAGCAGCGTAGTTCACCGAGGTAGAACAGATACGCAGTATTTT
- once TRBJ2-2 TRBV7-2 CASSPTPYTGTNTGELFF TGTGCCAGCAGCCCAACCCCCTATACAGGGACGAACACCGGGGAGCTGTTTTTT
TRBD1 - TRBJ2-7 TRBV4-3 CASSQVRTGYEQYF TGCGCCAGCAGCCAAGTAAGGACAGGCTACGAGCAGTACTTC
- - TRBJ2-1 TRBV7-6 CASSLAQGVTEQFF TGTGCCAGCAGCTTAGCGCAGGGAGTGACTGAGCAGTTCTTC